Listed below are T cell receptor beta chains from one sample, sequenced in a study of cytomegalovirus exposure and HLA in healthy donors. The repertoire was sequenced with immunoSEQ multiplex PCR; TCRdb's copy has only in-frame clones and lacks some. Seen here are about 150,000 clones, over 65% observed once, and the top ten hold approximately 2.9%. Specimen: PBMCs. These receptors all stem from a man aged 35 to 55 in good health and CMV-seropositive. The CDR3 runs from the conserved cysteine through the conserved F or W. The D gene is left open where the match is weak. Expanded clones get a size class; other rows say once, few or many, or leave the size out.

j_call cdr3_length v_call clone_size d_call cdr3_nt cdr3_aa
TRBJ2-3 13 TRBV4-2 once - TGTGCCAGCAGCCAAGCACAGACAGATACGCAGTATTTT CASSQAQTDTQYF
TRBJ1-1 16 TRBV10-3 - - TGTGCCATCCGCGGGGCCGATAACGCCATGAACACTGAAGCTTTCTTT CAIRGADNAMNTEAFF
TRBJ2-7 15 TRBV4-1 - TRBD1 TGCGCCAGCAGCCAAGCCGGGACAGGGGTATACGAGCAGTACTTC CASSQAGTGVYEQYF
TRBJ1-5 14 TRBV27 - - TGTGCCAGCAGTTTATCGGCCGATTATCAGCCCCAGCATTTT CASSLSADYQPQHF
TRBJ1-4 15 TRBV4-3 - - TGCGCCAGCAGCCCTAGTGGCGGACTTGCTGAAAAACTGTTTTTT CASSPSGGLAEKLFF
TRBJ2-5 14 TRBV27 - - TGTGCCAGCTCCCGCGGCTCCCGGGGAGAGACCCAGTACTTC CASSRGSRGETQYF
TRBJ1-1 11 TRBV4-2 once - TGTGCCAGCGAGAGCGGGACTGAAGCTTTCTTT CASESGTEAFF
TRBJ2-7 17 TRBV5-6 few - TGTGCCAGCAGCTTGGAGCCAGAGAACTATTTAGCCTACGAGCAGTACTTC CASSLEPENYLAYEQYF
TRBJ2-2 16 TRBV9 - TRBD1 TGTGCCAGCAAAAGGCCGGGGACAGGCGGCTCCGGGGAGCTGTTTTTT CASKRPGTGGSGELFF
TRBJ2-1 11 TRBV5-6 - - TGTGCCAGCACCGTAGCGGACGAGCAGTTCTTC CASTVADEQFF
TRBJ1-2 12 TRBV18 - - TGTGCCAGCTCCGGACAAAACTATGGCTACACCTTC CASSGQNYGYTF
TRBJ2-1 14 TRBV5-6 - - TGTGCCAGCAGCTTGGGACACCCGAACAATGAGCAGTTCTTC CASSLGHPNNEQFF
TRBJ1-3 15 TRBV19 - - TGTGCCAGTAGTATGGGGCAGAGCTCTGGAAACACCATATATTTT CASSMGQSSGNTIYF
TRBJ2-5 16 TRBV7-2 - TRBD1 TGTGCCAGCAGCCCCGCCGCTCGGACAGGGGGAGAGACCCAGTACTTC CASSPAARTGGETQYF